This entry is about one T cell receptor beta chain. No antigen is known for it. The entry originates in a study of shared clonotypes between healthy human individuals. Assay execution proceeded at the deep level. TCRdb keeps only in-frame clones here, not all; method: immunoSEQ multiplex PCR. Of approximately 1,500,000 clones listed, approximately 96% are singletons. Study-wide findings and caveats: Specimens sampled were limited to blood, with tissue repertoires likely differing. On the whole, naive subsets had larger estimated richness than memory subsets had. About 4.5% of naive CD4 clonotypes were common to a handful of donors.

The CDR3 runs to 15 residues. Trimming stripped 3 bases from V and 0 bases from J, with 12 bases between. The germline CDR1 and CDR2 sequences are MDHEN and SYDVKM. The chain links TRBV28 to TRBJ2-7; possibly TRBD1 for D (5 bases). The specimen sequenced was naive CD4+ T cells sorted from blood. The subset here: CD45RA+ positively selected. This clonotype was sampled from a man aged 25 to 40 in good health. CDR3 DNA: TGTGCCAGCAGTTTTGGAAGGACAAACTCCTACGAGCAGTACTTC. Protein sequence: CASSFGRTNSYEQYF.